This entry concerns a single T cell receptor beta chain. Its antigen remains unidentified. There are 14 residues in the CDR3. The V gene's germline CDR1 is MGHRA and CDR2 YSYEKL. The data were obtained in a study of CXCR3-negative and CXCR3-positive naive CD8 T cells. Triplicate sorting captured 300,000 to 350,000 cells each from every CD8+ T cell subset. Study observations and caveats: Between one naive subset and the other, surface CD5 was comparable, and TCR strength was inferred from TRB CDR3 properties. TRB CDR3s were more hydrophobic in CXCR3-positive than in CXCR3-negative naive cells.

The authors made the TRB cDNA libraries by 5' RACE using UMI labels. TCRdb re-called the 5' RACE reads; every CDR3 protein appears as one record, without DNA. This sample's table reports some 130,000 distinct CDR3 sequences. Specimen: naive CXCR3+ CD8+ T cells from blood. Subset reported: CD45RO-CCR7+CD27+CD95- naive CD8+ T cells expressing CXCR3 (TNR3+). The rearrangement joins TRBV4-1 to TRBJ2-4; TCRdb outputs TRBD2, but without DNA this stays unchecked. The source of this sequence is a human donor in good health. Some clones in this sample may be carry-over from other donors' samples. The CDR3 sequence: CASSHSGQEGIQYF.